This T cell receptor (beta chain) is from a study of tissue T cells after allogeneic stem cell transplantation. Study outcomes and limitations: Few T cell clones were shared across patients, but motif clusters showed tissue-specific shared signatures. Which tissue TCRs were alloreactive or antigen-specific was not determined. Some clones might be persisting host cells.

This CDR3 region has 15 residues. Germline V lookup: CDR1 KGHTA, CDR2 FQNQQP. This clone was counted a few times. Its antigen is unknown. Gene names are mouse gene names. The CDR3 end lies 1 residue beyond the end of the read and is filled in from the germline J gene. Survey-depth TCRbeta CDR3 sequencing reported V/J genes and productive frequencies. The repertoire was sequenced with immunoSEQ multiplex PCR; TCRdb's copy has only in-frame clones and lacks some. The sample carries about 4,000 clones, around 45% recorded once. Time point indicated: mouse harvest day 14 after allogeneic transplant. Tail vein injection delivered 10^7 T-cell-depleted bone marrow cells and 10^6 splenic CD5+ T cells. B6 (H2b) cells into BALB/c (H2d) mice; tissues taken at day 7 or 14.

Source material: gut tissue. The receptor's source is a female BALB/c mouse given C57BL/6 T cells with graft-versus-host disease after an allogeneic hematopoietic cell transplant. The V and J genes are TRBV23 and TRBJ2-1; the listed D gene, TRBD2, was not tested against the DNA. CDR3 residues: CSSSQPTGGYAEQFF. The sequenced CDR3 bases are TGCTCCAGCAGTCAACCGACTGGGGGGTATGCTGAGCAGTTC.